This passage covers 27 T cell receptor beta chains from one sample sequenced in a study of Graves' ophthalmopathy and Graves' hyperthyroidism. From RNA, the CDR3 regions of TCR beta chains were amplified and sequenced. HTBI primers primed a first-round RT-PCR, and a second-round multiplex PCR followed. TCRdb re-analysed the multiplex PCR reads in MiXCR, keeping a single row per CDR3 protein. The repertoire includes 660,000 or so distinct CDR3 sequences, about 40% of them detected once, and 2.5% to 3.5% sits in the top ten. Sequencing was done on a sample of peripheral blood. These receptors originate from an adult man with Graves' ophthalmopathy.

CDR3 sequence reads: CASSPGTGSLSTNEKLFF. In nucleotides, the CDR3 is TGTGCCAGCAGCCCCGGGACAGGGAGTCTGTCGACTAATGAAAAACTGTTTTTT. The chain employs TRBV11-1 and TRBJ1-4, with 9 bases lining up with TRBD1. Germline CDR1 reads SGHAT; CDR2 reads FQDESV (reference sequence). With V trimmed by 5 bases and J by 2 bases, 12 bases remained unmatched. The CDR3 is 18 amino acids.

The chain combines TRBV20-1 with TRBJ2-1; a weak D match, TRBD1 (6 bases). Looked up from germline, CDR1 is DFQATT and CDR2 is SNEGSKA (reference sequence). V shed 5 bases and J shed 7 bases, with 24 bases lying between them. The CDR3 runs 16 residues. This CDR3 is CSASRLQGPVGNEQFF. The DNA for the CDR3 is TGCAGTGCTTCCCGTTTACAGGGACCAGTGGGGAATGAGCAGTTCTTC.

This clonotype was counted at least ten times. The genes are TRBV11-2 and TRBJ1-1; D is uncertain. CDR1 and CDR2 (germline): SGHAT, FQNNGV. The length of the CDR3 is 14 residues. The ends were cut back, 1 base at V and 6 bases at J, with 12 bases in the middle. CDR3 nucleotide sequence: TGTGCCAGCAGCTTAGGGGTGGCGAATGCTGAAGCTTTCTTT. Its protein product is CASSLGVANAEAFF. The complete variable domain, with remaining parts taken from reference TRBV11-2 and TRBJ1-1, reads EAGVAQSPRYKIIEKRQSVAFWCNPISGHATLYWYQQILGQGPKLLIQFQNNGVVDDSQLPKDRFSAERLKGVDSTLKIQPAKLEDSAVYLCASSLGVANAEAFFGQGTRLTVV.

This rearrangement joins TRBV12-3 or TRBV12-4 to TRBJ1-1, with D possibly TRBD1 on 5 matching bases. The ends were cut back, 4 bases at V and 7 bases at J, with 19 bases in the middle. This CDR3 region has 15 residues. CDR3 DNA sequence: TGTGCCAGCAGTTCATCCCCTCCAGGGTACTTTGAAGCTTTCTTT. It encodes CASSSSPPGYFEAFF.

This clonotype was counted many times. This sequence joins TRBV6-6 and TRBJ1-1, with D unresolved. Germline CDR1 MNHNY, CDR2 SVGAGI (reference sequence). Between the trimmed V and J ends, which lost 3 bases and 0 bases, there was a span of 8 bases. The CDR3 spans 14 residues. The CDR3 DNA is TGTGCCAGCAGTTATTCGAGCCTGAACACTGAAGCTTTCTTT. Amino acids: CASSYSSLNTEAFF.

This clonotype was seen repeatedly, ten times or more. J is TRBJ2-5 and V is TRBV2, with a weak D call TRBD2 (7 bases). V was trimmed by 8 bases and J by 0 bases, leaving 10 bases between them. The germline V gene encodes CDR1 SNHLY and CDR2 FYNNEI. This CDR3 contains 13 residues. CDR3: CASGGGNQETQYF. Here the CDR3 DNA reads TGTGCCAGCGGGGGGGGCAACCAAGAGACCCAGTACTTC.

There are many counts of this clonotype. J is TRBJ1-4 and V is TRBV24-1; 11 positions agree with TRBD1. Germline CDR1 and CDR2: KGHDR and SFDVKD. Trimming took 4 bases from V and 11 from J; bases not matched to a gene: 8. CDR3 length equals 15 residues. In DNA form, the CDR3 reads TGTGCCACCAGTGAGCCCGGGACAGGGGGAGAGAAACTGTTTTTT. It specifies CATSEPGTGGEKLFF.

The rearrangement joins TRBV12-5 to TRBJ2-7; 7 bases map to TRBD2. The CDR3 has 15 residues. The germline V gene encodes CDR1 LGHNT and CDR2 FRNRAP. Trimming took 4 bases from V and 3 from J; bases not matched to a gene: 9. The chain's CDR3 is CASGSTAGVSYEQYF. The CDR3 DNA reads as TGTGCTAGTGGTTCAACGGCGGGGGTAAGCTACGAGCAGTACTTC.

The rearrangement links TRBV25-1 to TRBJ1-2; D is undetermined. This CDR3 has 10 residues. The V gene lost 9 bases and the J gene lost 6 bases, with 8 bases spanning the gap. Germline values: CDR1 MGHDK, CDR2 SYGVNS. CDR3 in DNA: TGTGCCAGGATCGGGGATGGCTACACCTTC. Its protein product is CARIGDGYTF.

The chain combines TRBV2 with TRBJ2-7; D is unclear. The CDR3 totals 12 residues. The ends were cut back, 3 bases at V and 6 bases at J, with 9 bases in the middle. Per the germline V gene, CDR1 is SNHLY and CDR2 is FYNNEI. The CDR3 here is CASSETYREQYF. The CDR3 DNA sequence: TGTGCCAGCAGTGAGACTTACCGCGAGCAGTACTTC.

The chain employs TRBV24-1 and TRBJ1-4; TRBD1 aligns across 9 bases. Germline assignment: CDR1 KGHDR and CDR2 SFDVKD. CDR3 size: 17 residues. After removal of 2 bases from V and 6 bases from J, the junction contained 9 bases not matched to a gene. DNA for the CDR3: TGTGCCACCAGTGATTCCGGGACAGGGACGGTTCATGAAAAACTGTTTTTT. This codes for CATSDSGTGTVHEKLFF.

A few counts support this clonotype. The rearrangement uses TRBV11-2 and TRBJ1-2; D unresolved. The V gene lost 7 bases and the J gene lost 3 bases, with 15 bases spanning the gap. Germline CDR1 SGHAT, CDR2 FQNNGV. The CDR3 is 14 amino acids. The CDR3 reads CASMSTGVDYGYTF. As DNA, the CDR3 is TGTGCCAGCATGTCAACCGGGGTCGACTATGGCTACACCTTC.

This clonotype occurred a few times. A much larger clone lies one base from this, so it may be a read error. The V and J genes are TRBV2 and TRBJ2-7; D is ambiguous. Trimming pared 10 bases from V and 5 bases from J, leaving 18 bases between. Looked up from germline, CDR1 is SNHLY and CDR2 is FYNNEI. The CDR3 has 13 amino acids. The chain's CDR3 is CAIVGRTTHEQYF. CDR3 bases: TGTGCCATCGTAGGACGTACCACGCACGAGCAGTACTTC. The complete variable domain, with remaining parts taken from reference TRBV2 and TRBJ2-7, reads EPEVTQTPSHQVTQMGQEVILRCVPISNHLYFYWYRQILGQKVEFLVSFYNNEISEKSEIFDDQFSVERPDGSNFTLKIRSTKLEDSAMYFCAIVGRTTHEQYFGPGTRLTVT.

This clonotype was seen ten or more times. The chain carries TRBV15 and TRBJ2-6, with a possible D match to TRBD1 (6 bases). V lost 0 bases and J 0 bases, leaving 9 bases between the germline ends. Germline-derived CDR1 and CDR2 are LNHNV and YYDKDF (reference sequence). The CDR3 runs 17 residues. The CDR3 reads CATSRDPGASGANVLTF. For the CDR3, the DNA is TGTGCCACCAGCAGAGATCCAGGGGCCTCTGGGGCCAACGTCCTGACTTTC.

The chain links TRBV11-1 to TRBJ2-2, with D perhaps TRBD2 (6 bases). The V and J ends lost 5 bases and 7 bases respectively, with 20 bases between them. The CDR3 is 16 residues long. Per the germline V gene, CDR1 is SGHAT and CDR2 is FQDESV (reference sequence). The CDR3 nucleotides read TGTGCCAGCAGCCAAGTTGGGGGGATAGGGAGCGGGGAGCTGTTTTTT. Encoded protein: CASSQVGGIGSGELFF.

Worth noting for this clonotype: No conserved phenylalanine or tryptophan is present at the end of the CDR3, so a read error is the likely explanation. The DNA is left out, because the CDR3 cannot be placed on it with certainty; the CDR3 is given as TCRdb lists it. The gene calls are TRBV2 and TRBJ1-1. The CDR3 spans 10 residues, counting both ends. Germline V lookup: CDR1 SNHLY, CDR2 FYNNEI. CDR3 protein: CASSVNRANY.

This clonotype came up a few times. The V gene is TRBV20-1, the J gene TRBJ1-2; D remains unclear. Germline assignment: CDR1 DFQATT and CDR2 SNEGSKA (reference sequence). V was shortened by 3 bases and J by 6 bases, with 8 bases between the two germline ends. The length of the CDR3 is 11 residues. CDR3 coding DNA: TGCAGTGCTAGTTATCTTGATGGCTACACCTTC. Its protein product is CSASYLDGYTF.

About this clonotype itself: At one of its ends the junction is not consistent with the germline gene, which may arise from a read error. V gene TRBV2 combines with J gene TRBJ2-1; TRBD1 is a possible D gene (6 bases). Germline lookup yields CDR1 SNHLY and CDR2 FYNNEI. This CDR3 contains 12 residues. The CDR3 DNA sequence: TGTGCCATCAGTGCTACAGGGAGTGAGCAGTTCTTC. This encodes CAISATGSEQFF.

The rearrangement uses TRBV10-3 and TRBJ1-1, with 7 bases lining up with TRBD1. V was pared by 0 bases and J by 10 bases, with 5 bases of the junction left unmatched. The CDR3 consists of 13 residues. Germline lookup yields CDR1 ENHRY and CDR2 SYGVKD. CDR3 sequence (DNA): TGTGCCATCAGTGAGTCGGACAGGTCAGGAGCTTTCTTT. Its translation: CAISESDRSGAFF.

The rearrangement joins TRBV12-3 or TRBV12-4 to TRBJ1-2; D is undetermined. Deletions cut 6 bases from V and 3 bases from J, with 14 bases between. This CDR3 region has 14 residues. The CDR3 loop is CASSRQFWDYGYTF. In nucleotides, the CDR3 is TGTGCCAGCAGCCGGCAGTTCTGGGACTATGGCTACACCTTC.

For this clonotype: Possible read error: a much larger clone is one base away. Here the CDR3 omits its conserved ending phenylalanine or tryptophan, so a read error is the likely source. This chain uses TRBV12-3 or TRBV12-4 with TRBJ1-1; a possible D gene is TRBD1 (5 bases). This CDR3 is built from 13 residues. V lost 3 bases, J lost 11 bases, and 16 bases lay in between. The CDR3 sequence: CASSLLGDPGAFL. The DNA of the CDR3 is TGTGCCAGCAGTTTGTTAGGGGATCCTGGGGCTTTCCTT.

The chain couples TRBV10-3 to TRBJ2-7; TRBD1 might be the D (6 bases). Trimming cost V 4 bases and J 2 bases, with 18 bases left between them. Germline lookup yields CDR1 ENHRY and CDR2 SYGVKD. This CDR3 spans 16 amino acids. The CDR3 sequence is CAISARPDSRPYEQYF. CDR3 coding DNA: TGTGCCATCAGTGCTCGCCCGGACAGCCGACCCTACGAGCAGTACTTC.

This clonotype was observed many times. This chain uses TRBV20-1 with TRBJ2-6, with 8 positions matching TRBD2. The length of the CDR3 is 12 residues. Germline CDR1 DFQATT, CDR2 SNEGSKA (reference sequence). With 3 bases clipped from V and 12 bases from J, the junction kept 4 bases outside the gene matches. The CDR3, as DNA: TGCAGTGCTAGGTCTCGGGAGGGCGTCCTGACTTTC. This sequence encodes CSARSREGVLTF.

At least ten counts were recorded for this clonotype. V is TRBV24-1 and J is TRBJ2-5; TRBD2 matches at 7 bases. The CDR3 contains 15 residues. The trim removed 3 bases at V and 1 base at J, leaving 4 bases unmatched. The germline gives CDR1 KGHDR, CDR2 SFDVKD. The CDR3 DNA follows: TGTGCCACCAGTGATCGGGGGGTTTCCCAAGAGACCCAGTACTTC. It encodes CATSDRGVSQETQYF.

This clonotype was picked up many times. CDR3 protein: CATRQLATNEKLFF. In DNA, the CDR3 is TGTGCCACCCGACAGCTTGCAACTAATGAAAAACTGTTTTTT. The chain combines TRBV2 with TRBJ1-4, with a possible D match to TRBD1 (5 bases). Trimming removed 10 bases from V and 0 bases from J, with 12 bases in between. Germline lookup yields CDR1 SNHLY and CDR2 FYNNEI. The length of the CDR3 is 14 residues.

This clonotype was observed many times. This rearrangement joins TRBV7-8 to TRBJ1-1; no firm D call. Germline V gene lookup returns CDR1 SGHVS and CDR2 FQNEAQ. The CDR3 has 15 amino acids. The ends were cut back, 1 base at V and 4 bases at J, with 13 bases in the middle. In nucleotides, the CDR3 is TGTGCCAGCAGCTTAGTAGGCGCGGGTAGCACTGAAGCTTTCTTT. Residues: CASSLVGAGSTEAFF.

The CDR3 spells CASSPGTREGYTF. In DNA form, the CDR3 reads TGTGCCAGCAGCCCCGGGACAAGGGAGGGCTACACCTTC. This chain connects TRBV2 to TRBJ1-2; TRBD1 might be the D (6 bases). Germline loops: CDR1 SNHLY, CDR2 FYNNEI. CDR3 length: 13 residues. V was cut by 6 bases and J by 8 bases, with 16 bases left in between.